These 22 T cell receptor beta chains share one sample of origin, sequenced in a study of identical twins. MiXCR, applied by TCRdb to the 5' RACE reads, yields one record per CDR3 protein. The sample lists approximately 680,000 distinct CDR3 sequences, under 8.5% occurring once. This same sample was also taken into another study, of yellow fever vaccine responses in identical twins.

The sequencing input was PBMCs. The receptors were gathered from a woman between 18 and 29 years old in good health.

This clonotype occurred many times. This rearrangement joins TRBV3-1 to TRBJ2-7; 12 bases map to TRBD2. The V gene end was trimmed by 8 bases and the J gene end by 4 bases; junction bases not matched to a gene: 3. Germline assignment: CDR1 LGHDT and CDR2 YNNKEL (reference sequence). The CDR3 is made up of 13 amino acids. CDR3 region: CASGLAGKYEQYF. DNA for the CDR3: TGTGCCAGCGGACTAGCGGGAAAATACGAGCAGTACTTC.

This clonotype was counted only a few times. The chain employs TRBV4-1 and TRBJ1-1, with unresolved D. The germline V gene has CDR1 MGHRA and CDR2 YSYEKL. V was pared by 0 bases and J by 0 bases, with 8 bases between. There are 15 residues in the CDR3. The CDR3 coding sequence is TGCGCCAGCAGCCAAGATCGAGCAATGAACACTGAAGCTTTCTTT. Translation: CASSQDRAMNTEAFF.

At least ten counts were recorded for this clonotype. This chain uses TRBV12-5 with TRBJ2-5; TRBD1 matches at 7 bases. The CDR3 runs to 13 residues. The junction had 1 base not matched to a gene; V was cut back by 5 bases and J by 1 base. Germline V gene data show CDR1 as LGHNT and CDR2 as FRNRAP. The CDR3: CASGRGLQETQYF. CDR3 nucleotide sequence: TGTGCTAGTGGTAGGGGGCTCCAAGAGACCCAGTACTTC.

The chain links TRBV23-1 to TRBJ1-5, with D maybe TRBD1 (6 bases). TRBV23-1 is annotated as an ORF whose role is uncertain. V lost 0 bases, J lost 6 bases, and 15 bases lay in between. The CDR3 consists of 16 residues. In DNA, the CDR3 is TGCGCCAGCAGTCAATCGGACAGATTAGGGAGTCAGCCCCAGCATTTT. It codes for CASSQSDRLGSQPQHF.

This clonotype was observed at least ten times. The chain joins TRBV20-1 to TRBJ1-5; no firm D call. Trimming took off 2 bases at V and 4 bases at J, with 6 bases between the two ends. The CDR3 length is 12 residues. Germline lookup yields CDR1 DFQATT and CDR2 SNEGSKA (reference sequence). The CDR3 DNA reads TGCAGTGCTAGAACTTCTAATCAGCCCCAGCATTTT. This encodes CSARTSNQPQHF.

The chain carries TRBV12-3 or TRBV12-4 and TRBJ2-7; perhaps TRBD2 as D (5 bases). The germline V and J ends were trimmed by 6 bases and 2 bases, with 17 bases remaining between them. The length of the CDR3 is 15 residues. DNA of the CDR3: TGTGCCAGCAGCCTTGAGAGGGCAAGGCCCTACGAGCAGTACTTC. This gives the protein CASSLERARPYEQYF.

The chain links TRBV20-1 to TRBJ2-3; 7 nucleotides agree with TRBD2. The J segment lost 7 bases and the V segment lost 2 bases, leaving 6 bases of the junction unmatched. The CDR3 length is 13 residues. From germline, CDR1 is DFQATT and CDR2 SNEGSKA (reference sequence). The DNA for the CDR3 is TGCAGTGCTAGATTCCGGGGGGACCATACGCAGTATTTT. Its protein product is CSARFRGDHTQYF.

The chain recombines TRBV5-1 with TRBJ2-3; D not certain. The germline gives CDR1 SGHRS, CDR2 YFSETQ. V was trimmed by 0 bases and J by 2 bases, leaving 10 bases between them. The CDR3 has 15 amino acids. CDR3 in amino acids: CASSLALGITDTQYF. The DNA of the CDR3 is TGCGCCAGCAGCTTGGCGTTGGGGATCACAGATACGCAGTATTTT.

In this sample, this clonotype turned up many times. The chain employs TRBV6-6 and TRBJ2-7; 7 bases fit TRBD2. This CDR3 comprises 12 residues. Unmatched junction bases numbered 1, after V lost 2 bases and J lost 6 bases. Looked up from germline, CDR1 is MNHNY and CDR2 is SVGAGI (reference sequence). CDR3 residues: CASSYGGGEQYF. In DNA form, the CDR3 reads TGTGCCAGCAGTTACGGCGGGGGCGAGCAGTACTTC.

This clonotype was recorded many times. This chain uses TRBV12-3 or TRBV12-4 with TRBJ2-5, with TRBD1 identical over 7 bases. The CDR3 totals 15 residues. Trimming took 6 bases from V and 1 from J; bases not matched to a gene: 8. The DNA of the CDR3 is TGTGCCAGCAGACTCCGGGACAGCCTCCAAGAGACCCAGTACTTC. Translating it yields CASRLRDSLQETQYF.

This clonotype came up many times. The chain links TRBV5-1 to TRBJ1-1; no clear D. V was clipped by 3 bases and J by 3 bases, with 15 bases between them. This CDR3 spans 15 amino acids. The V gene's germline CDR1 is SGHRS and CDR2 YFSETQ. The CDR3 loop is CASSSIGVGYTEAFF. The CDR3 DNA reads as TGCGCCAGCAGCTCCATCGGGGTGGGCTACACTGAAGCTTTCTTT.

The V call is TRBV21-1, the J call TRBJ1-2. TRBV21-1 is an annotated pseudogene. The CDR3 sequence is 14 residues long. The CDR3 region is CASSKEGGCYGYTF. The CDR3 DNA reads TGTGCCAGCAGCAAAGAGGGAGGGTGCTATGGCTACACCTTC.

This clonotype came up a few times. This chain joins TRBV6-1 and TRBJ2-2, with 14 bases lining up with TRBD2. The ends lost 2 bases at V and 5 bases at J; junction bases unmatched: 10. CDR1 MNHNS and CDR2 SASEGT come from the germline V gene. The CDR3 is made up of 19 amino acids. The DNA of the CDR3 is TGTGCCAGCAGTGAACCGGGACTAGCGGGGGTCTTTTTAACCGGGGAGCTGTTTTTT. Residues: CASSEPGLAGVFLTGELFF.

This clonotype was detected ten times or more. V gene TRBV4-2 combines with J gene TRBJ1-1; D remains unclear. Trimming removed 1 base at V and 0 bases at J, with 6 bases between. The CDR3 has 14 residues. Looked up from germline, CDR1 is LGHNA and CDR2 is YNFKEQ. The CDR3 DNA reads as TGTGCCAGCAGCCAAGGGGTGCTGAACACTGAAGCTTTCTTT. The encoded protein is CASSQGVLNTEAFF.

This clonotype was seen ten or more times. CDR3 coding DNA: TGTGCCAGCAGCCCAACAGAGTCTTGGGGCGAGCAGTACTTC. Encoded protein: CASSPTESWGEQYF. J is TRBJ2-7 and V is TRBV7-9, with D hard to call. The CDR3 has 14 residues. CDR1 SEHNR and CDR2 FQNEAQ come from the germline V gene (reference sequence). The V end was cut by 5 bases, the J end by 6 bases, with 17 bases between.

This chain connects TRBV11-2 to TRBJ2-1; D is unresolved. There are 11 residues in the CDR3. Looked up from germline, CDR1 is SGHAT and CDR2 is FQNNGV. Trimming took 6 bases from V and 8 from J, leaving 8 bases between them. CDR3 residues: CASSWGHEQFF. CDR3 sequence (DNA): TGTGCCAGCAGTTGGGGTCATGAGCAGTTCTTC.

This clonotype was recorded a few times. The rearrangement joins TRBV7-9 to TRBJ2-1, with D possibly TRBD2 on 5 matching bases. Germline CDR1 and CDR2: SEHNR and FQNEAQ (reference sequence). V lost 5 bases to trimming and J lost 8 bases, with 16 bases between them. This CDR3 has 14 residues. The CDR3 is CASSPGGLAYEQFF. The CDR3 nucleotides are TGTGCCAGCAGCCCCGGTGGGCTAGCCTATGAGCAGTTCTTC.

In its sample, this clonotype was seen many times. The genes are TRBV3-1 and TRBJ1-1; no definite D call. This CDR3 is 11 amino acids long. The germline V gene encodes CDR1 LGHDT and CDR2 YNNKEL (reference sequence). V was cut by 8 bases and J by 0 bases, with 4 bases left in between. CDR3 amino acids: CASGVNTEAFF. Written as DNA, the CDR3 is TGTGCCAGCGGCGTGAACACTGAAGCTTTCTTT.

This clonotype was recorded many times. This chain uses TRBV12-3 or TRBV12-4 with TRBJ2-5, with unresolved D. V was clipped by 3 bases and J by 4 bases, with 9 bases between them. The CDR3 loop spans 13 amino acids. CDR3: CASSFYRSETQYF. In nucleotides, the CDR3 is TGTGCCAGCAGTTTTTATCGGTCAGAGACCCAGTACTTC.

In nucleotides, the CDR3 is TGCAGTGCTAGAGGCGGGAGGCGCTCACAAGAGACCCAGTACTTC. Translation gives CSARGGRRSQETQYF. The chain links TRBV20-1 to TRBJ2-5; 8 bases line up with TRBD2. The CDR3 is 15 amino acids. The V gene's germline CDR1 is DFQATT and CDR2 SNEGSKA (reference sequence). Trimming removed 1 base from V and 2 bases from J; junction bases left unmatched: 6.

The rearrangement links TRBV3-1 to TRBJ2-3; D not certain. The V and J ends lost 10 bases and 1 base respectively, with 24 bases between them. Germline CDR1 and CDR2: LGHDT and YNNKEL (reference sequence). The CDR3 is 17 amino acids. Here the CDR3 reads CATCQDWQVSRTDTQYF. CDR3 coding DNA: TGTGCCACCTGCCAAGATTGGCAGGTCAGTCGCACAGATACGCAGTATTTT.

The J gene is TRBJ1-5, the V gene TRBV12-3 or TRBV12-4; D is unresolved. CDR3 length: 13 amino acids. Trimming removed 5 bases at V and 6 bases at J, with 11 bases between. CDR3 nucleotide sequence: TGTGCCAGCAGTGCCAGAGGGAGTCAGCCCCAGCATTTT. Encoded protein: CASSARGSQPQHF.